This record covers a single T cell receptor beta chain. This clonotype was recorded at least ten times. Its specific antigen is unknown. No clone much larger than this one lies a single base away; base qualities are absent. This sample is part of a study of patients and donors after allogeneic stem cell transplantation (dated by TCRdb to 2019 to 2021). The CDR3 goes from the cysteine to the phenylalanine over 14 residues. The kept DNA is CDR3 alone, 42 bases in frame from the first base. V and J lose 5 bases and 7 bases, and a span of 20 bases separates them. Based on the germline V gene (reference sequence), the CDR1 and CDR2 sequences are DFQATT and SNEGSKA. Library method: RT-PCR. This sample was sequenced with a NextSeq 550. TCRdb trimmed the raw reads at Q25, called clones with MiXCR and kept productive beta chains. Every distinct CDR3 protein forms one entry, paired with its most common genes and DNA. In this sample the table shows roughly 230,000 distinct CDR3 sequences, over 12% of which occur a single time. The ten biggest clones cover approximately 10% of the sample.

The sample taken for sequencing was blood, either unsorted or a sorted T cell fraction (not recorded which). The chain couples TRBV20-1 to TRBJ1-2; TRBD1 could be the D gene, as 5 bases match. The TCR originated in a human donor who was either an allogeneic HSCT recipient or a stem cell or donor lymphocyte infusion donor (not recorded which). It is not recorded whose cells these are; they may come from a transplant donor. For the CDR3, the sequence is CSADLTQGRAGYTF. In nucleotides, the sequence is TGCAGTGCTGACTTGACTCAGGGAAGGGCTGGCTACACCTTC.